The rows below give T cell receptor beta chains drawn from one sample of a study of blood T cell repertoires in COVID-19. The data were produced by immunoSEQ multiplex PCR, yet TCRdb's version contains in-frame clones alone and is incomplete. The sample gives under 120,000 clones, roughly 80% of which show up once; 20% to 25% is in the top ten. Source material: peripheral blood. These receptor sequences come from a man aged 65 to 79 with active or convalescent COVID-19. Each CDR3 is given without its conserved first and last residue. The D gene is left open where the match is weak.

j_call d_call v_call cdr3_aa
TRBJ2-3 NA TRBV10-3 AISAAGLTDTQY
TRBJ1-5 NA TRBV19 ASSKQSGISGNQPQH
TRBJ2-1 TRBD2 TRBV19 ASSTSGGANEQF
TRBJ2-5 NA TRBV5-1 ASSLQGRETQY
TRBJ2-1 TRBD2 TRBV6-5 ASSSQTSGGSEQF
TRBJ2-6 NA TRBV3-1/TRBV3-2 ASSQILQGGISGANVLT
TRBJ1-1 NA TRBV5-5 ASSLGGGNTEAF
TRBJ2-2 NA TRBV25-1 ASSESRAYTGELF
TRBJ1-4 NA TRBV19 ASRQINEKLF
TRBJ2-2 NA TRBV5-6 ASSLRIGRGNTGELF
TRBJ1-6 NA TRBV28 ASTLSGDNSPLH
TRBJ2-1 NA TRBV5-1 ASSFMASAGGNEQF
TRBJ2-1 NA TRBV9 ASSVDLQDRNEQF
TRBJ2-3 NA TRBV29-1 SASGITSTDTQY
TRBJ2-2 NA TRBV7-9 ASSPGVNTGELF